This TCR beta chain derives from a study of T cell responses to AZD1222 COVID-19 vaccine. Method: immunoSEQ multiplex PCR; TCRdb's copy keeps in-frame clones and lacks some. This table has roughly 150,000 clones, less than 95% appearing once. This CDR3 has 13 amino acids. Trimming left V 2 bases short and J 3 bases short, with 7 bases between. Germline CDR1 is MNHEY and CDR2 is SMNVEV (reference sequence). This chain connects TRBV27 to TRBJ1-2; no clear D. This specimen was peripheral blood, taken on day 0 of AZD1222 vaccination. This receptor was taken from an adult in good health. The DNA for the CDR3 is TGTGCCAGCAGTTTAAGGACGGACTATGGCTACACCTTC. Its translation is CASSLRTDYGYTF.